This T cell receptor beta chain was documented in a study of blood T cell repertoires in COVID-19. Assay used: immunoSEQ multiplex PCR; TCRdb lists only in-frame clones, some missing. The sample lists some 270,000 clones, 65% to 85% seen once, with around a sixth in the top ten. V lost 4 bases, J lost 3 bases, and 11 bases lay in between. The V gene's germline CDR1 is LGHNA and CDR2 YSLEER. CDR3 length: 14 amino acids. The TCR was taken from a person aged 65-85 years with COVID-19, enrolled during active disease. The chain links TRBV4-3 to TRBJ2-3; a weak D match, TRBD2 (5 bases). Source material: peripheral blood. CDR3 sequence: CASSPKPGTDTQYF. The CDR3 DNA sequence: TGCGCCAGCAGCCCTAAACCGGGGACAGATACGCAGTATTTT.